This TCR beta chain was sequenced during a study of vaccination and CD4 T cells after COVID-19. Across the study: Control cultures were supplied with a CEFX pool, an HIV-1 Nef pool, or no peptide at all.

Regarding treatment: approximately 9-day PBMC culture with coronavirus spike peptide pools or control peptides (ViraFEST assay). Researchers collected the unexposed donor's CD4+ T cells before the COVID-19 pandemic (2011-2018). The ViraFEST method relied on peptide pools to expand antigen-specific T cells, followed by TCR sequencing. After being plated at some 2 million per well, PBMCs were cultured with 10 IU/ml IL-2 and around 9.3 ug/ml peptide pools. Cultured CD4+ T-cell DNA underwent Oncomine TCR Beta short-read sequencing. From CD4+ T cells that had been cultured, genomic DNA was extracted. MiXCR was run by TCRdb on the PCR reads, yielding one entry per CDR3 protein. The sample has more than 6,500 distinct CDR3 sequences, around 41% seen once. On this clonotype: Antigen specificity is unknown.

V lost 0 bases to trimming and J lost 6 bases; unmatched junction nucleotides: 3. The germline gives CDR1 MNHEY, CDR2 SVGAGI. This CDR3 has 16 amino acids. The receptor was derived from a human donor in good health. The material sequenced was CD4+ T cells from blood, cultured in vitro. V usage is TRBV6-5 and J usage is TRBJ1-6; 9 nucleotides agree with TRBD1. The CDR3 nucleotides are TGTGCCAGCAGTTACTCTGGGACAGGGAGTAATTCACCCCTCCACTTT. Residues: CASSYSGTGSNSPLHF.